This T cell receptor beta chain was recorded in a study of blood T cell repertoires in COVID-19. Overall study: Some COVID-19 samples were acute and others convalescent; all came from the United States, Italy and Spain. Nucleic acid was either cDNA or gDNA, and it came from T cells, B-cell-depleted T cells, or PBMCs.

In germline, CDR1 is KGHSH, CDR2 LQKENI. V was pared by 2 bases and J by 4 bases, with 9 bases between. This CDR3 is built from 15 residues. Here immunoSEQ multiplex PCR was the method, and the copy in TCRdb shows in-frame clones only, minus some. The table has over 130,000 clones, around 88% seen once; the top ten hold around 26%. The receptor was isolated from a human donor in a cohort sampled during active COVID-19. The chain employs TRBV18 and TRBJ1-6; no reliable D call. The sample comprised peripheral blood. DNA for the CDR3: TGTGCCAGCTCACCAATCACAGCTTATAATTCACCCCTCCACTTT. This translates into CASSPITAYNSPLHF.